This T cell receptor (beta chain) was identified in a study of blood T cell repertoires in COVID-19 (dated by TCRdb to between 2020 and 2021). A note on the overall study: The collaborator samples originated in the United States, Italy and Spain and spanned the acute and convalescent phases of COVID-19. The material from the prospective study consisted of cDNA or gDNA derived from T cells, B-cell-depleted T cells, or PBMCs. Samples were obtained from the ongoing ImmuneRACE study (first 160 participants) and from over a thousand subjects provided by 6 global collaborators. Where HLA class I and class II types were available, the types were taken from metadata supplied by the sample provider, not from assay-based typing. A de-identified subject ID, COVID-19 status, age in years and sex were almost always included in the sample metadata. A freely available public database, intended as a resource for researchers studying the immune response to SARS-CoV-2, is where the repertoires were released. The dataset comprised deeply sampled blood TCRbeta repertoires from subjects exposed to, actively infected with, or recovered from COVID-19.

The paper's findings and limits, for the study overall: The amount of clinical and demographic metadata varied by source and participant and was provided uncurated.

Germline trimming amounts to 5 bases on V and 2 bases on J, with 8 as the count of junction bases outside the gene matches. Inclusive of the bounding cysteine and phenylalanine, the CDR3 is 16 residues long. Only the CDR3 part of the read is kept: 48 bases, read in frame from the first base. The germline V gene encodes CDR1 KGHDR and CDR2 SFDVKD. TCRbeta CDR3 regions were amplified from genomic DNA by means of the immunoSEQ Assay, a bias-controlled multiplex PCR. In the paper's pipeline: Nucleated cell counts per sample were estimated from amplification of reference gene primers within the assay. To quantify the absolute abundance of each unique TCRbeta CDR3 rearrangement, sequence reads were collapsed and filtered. For each sample, productive Simpson clonality was calculated by taking the square root of Simpson's diversity index across productive rearrangements. TCRdb took this table from immuneACCESS and kept in-frame rearrangements with V and J called. Such tables lack part of the clones; where checked against another copy, unresolved V genes explain under half of the gap, and the rest is unexplained. The DNA gave D and trimming, while V, J and clone size come from that table. The sample table lists some 360,000 clones, roughly 89% of them with a count of one. 3.9% of the sample is held by the ten biggest clonotypes.

At one collaborating source in Seattle, patients were enrolled during active infection and were followed longitudinally through the course of disease. Collaborating institutions collected whole blood in K2EDTA tubes following their own protocols. For TCRbeta analysis, collaborators shipped samples in one of three forms: frozen whole blood, isolated PBMCs, or DNA extracted from either of those sample types. Concerning this clone itself: The antigen it recognizes is unknown. Base qualities are not provided; no much larger clone lies one nucleotide away.

The origin of this receptor is a woman aged 55 to 70 with COVID-19, enrolled during active disease. This sequence uses TRBV24-1 and TRBJ2-5; TRBD1 fits 9 bases in the junction. The specimen was peripheral blood. CDR3 reads: CATSGYGQGTQETQYF. The DNA sequence is TGTGCCACCAGTGGTTACGGACAGGGGACACAAGAGACCCAGTACTTC.